Sequencing of this TCR beta chain was carried out in a study of shared clonotypes between healthy human individuals. Broader study findings: Sorted-subset sequencing, rarefaction showed, was incomplete despite large depth. Around 5.4% of naive CD4 clonotypes were common to a few donors.

As to this clone: Its antigen is currently unknown.

The naive CD8 subset, CD45RO-negative cells positively selected for CCR7, excluded terminally differentiated effector memory CD45RA+ cells. Authors' methods: Junction-only sequences without quality scores were provided by ImmunoSEQ, so filtering was different. TCRdb's copy holds only in-frame clones and misses some; the assay was immunoSEQ multiplex PCR. That table gives V, J and clone size, and the DNA gave D and trimming. The sample lists over 2,000,000 clones, roughly 93% occurring once. Trimming removed 3 bases at V and 6 bases at J, with 14 bases between. There are 14 residues in the CDR3. Germline V gives CDR1 MNHEY, CDR2 SMNVEV (reference sequence).

The V call is TRBV27, the J call TRBJ1-1; the D is unclear. The sample consisted of naive CD8+ T cells from PBMCs. The receptor comes from a man younger than 35 in good health. Some clones in this sample may be carry-over from other donors' samples. In nucleotides, the CDR3 is TGTGCCAGCAGTTTTGCTCCAGCAAGCTCTGAAGCTTTCTTT. Translating it yields CASSFAPASSEAFF.